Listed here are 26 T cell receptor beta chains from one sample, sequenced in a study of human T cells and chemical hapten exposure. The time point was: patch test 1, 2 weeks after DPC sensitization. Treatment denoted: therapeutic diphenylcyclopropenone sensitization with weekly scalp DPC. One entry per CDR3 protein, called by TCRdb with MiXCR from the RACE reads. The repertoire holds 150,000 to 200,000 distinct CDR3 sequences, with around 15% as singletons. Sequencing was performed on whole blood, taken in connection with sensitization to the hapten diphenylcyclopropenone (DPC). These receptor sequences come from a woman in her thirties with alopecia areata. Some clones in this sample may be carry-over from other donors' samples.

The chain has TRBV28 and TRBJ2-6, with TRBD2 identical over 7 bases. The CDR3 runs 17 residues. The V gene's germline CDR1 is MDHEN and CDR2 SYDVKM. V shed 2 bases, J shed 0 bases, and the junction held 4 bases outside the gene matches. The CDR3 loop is CASSLLAEPSGANVLTF. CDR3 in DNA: TGTGCCAGCAGTTTACTAGCGGAACCCTCTGGGGCCAACGTCCTGACTTTC.

CDR3 DNA: TGTGCCATCAGGGGTGAGGGGAGGACTGAAGCTTTCTTT. Translation gives CAIRGEGRTEAFF. The chain is built from TRBV10-3 and TRBJ1-1, with D perhaps TRBD1 (5 bases). Trimming shortened V by 6 bases and J by 5 bases, and 13 bases separated the two germline ends. This CDR3 spans 13 amino acids. Germline CDR1 reads ENHRY; CDR2 reads SYGVKD.

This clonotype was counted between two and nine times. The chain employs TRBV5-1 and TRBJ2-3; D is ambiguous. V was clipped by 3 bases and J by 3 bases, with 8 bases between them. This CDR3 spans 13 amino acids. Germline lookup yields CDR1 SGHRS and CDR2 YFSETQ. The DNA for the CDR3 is TGCGCCAGCAGCTCTCTAGAGACAGATACGCAGTATTTT. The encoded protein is CASSSLETDTQYF.

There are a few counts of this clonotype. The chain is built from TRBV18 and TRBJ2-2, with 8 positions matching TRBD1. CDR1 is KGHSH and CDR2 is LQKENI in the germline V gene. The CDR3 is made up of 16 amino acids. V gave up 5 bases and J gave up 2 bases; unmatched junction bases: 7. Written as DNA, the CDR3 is TGTGCCAGCTCATCTTCAGGGGGCCTTAACACCGGGGAGCTGTTTTTT. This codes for CASSSSGGLNTGELFF.

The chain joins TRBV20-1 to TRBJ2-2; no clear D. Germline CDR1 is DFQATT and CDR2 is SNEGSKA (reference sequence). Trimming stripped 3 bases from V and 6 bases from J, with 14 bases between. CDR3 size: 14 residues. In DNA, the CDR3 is TGCAGTGCTAGCCCACGTGCCACCCCCGGGGAGCTGTTTTTT. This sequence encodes CSASPRATPGELFF.

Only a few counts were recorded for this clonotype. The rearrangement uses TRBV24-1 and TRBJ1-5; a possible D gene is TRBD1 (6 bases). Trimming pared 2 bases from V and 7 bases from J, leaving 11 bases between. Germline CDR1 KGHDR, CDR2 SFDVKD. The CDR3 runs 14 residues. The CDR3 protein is CATSDSGVRQPQHF. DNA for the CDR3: TGTGCCACCAGTGATTCAGGGGTTCGGCAGCCCCAGCATTTT.

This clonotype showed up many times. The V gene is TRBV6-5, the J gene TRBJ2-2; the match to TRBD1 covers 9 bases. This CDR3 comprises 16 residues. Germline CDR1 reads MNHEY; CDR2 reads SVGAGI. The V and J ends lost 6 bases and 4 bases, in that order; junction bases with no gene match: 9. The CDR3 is CASRPNRGRGTGELFF. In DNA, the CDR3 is TGTGCCAGCAGACCAAACAGGGGGCGCGGCACCGGGGAGCTGTTTTTT.

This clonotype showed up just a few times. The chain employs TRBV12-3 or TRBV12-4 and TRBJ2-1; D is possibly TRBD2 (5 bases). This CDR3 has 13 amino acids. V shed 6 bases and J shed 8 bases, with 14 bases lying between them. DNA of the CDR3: TGTGCCAGCAGCCTACTAGTAGGCCATGAGCAGTTCTTC. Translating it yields CASSLLVGHEQFF.

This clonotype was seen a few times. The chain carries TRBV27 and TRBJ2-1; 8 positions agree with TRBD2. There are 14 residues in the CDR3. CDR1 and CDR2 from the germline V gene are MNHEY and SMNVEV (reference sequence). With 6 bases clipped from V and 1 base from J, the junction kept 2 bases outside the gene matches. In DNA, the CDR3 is TGTGCCAGCAGGACTAGCGTGTCCTACAATGAGCAGTTCTTC. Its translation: CASRTSVSYNEQFF.

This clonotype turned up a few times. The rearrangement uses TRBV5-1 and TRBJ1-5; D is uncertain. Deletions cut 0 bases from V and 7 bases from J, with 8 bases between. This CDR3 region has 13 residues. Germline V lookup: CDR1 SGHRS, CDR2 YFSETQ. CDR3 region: CASSLGTGQPQHF. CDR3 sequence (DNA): TGCGCCAGCAGCTTGGGGACCGGCCAGCCCCAGCATTTT.

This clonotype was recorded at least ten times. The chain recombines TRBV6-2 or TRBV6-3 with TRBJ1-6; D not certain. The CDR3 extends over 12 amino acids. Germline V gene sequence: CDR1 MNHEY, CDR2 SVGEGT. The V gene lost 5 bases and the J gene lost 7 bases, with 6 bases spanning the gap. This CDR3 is CASSTLNSPLHF. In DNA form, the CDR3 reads TGTGCCAGCAGTACCCTGAATTCACCCCTCCACTTT.

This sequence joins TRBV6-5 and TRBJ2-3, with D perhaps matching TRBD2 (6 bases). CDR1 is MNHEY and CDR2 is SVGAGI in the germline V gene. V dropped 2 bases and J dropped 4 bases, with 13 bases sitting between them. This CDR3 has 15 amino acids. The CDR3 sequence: CASSYRDSGADTQYF. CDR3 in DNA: TGTGCCAGCAGTTACCGGGACTCGGGGGCAGATACGCAGTATTTT.

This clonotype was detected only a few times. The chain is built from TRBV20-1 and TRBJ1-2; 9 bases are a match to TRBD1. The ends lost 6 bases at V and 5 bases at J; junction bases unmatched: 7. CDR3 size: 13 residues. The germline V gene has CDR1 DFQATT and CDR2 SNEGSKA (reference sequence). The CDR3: CSAQQDRGYGYTF. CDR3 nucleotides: TGCAGTGCCCAACAGGACAGGGGATATGGCTACACCTTC.

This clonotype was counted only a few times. This CDR3 is CASSSGQGEADTQYF. In nucleotides, the CDR3 is TGTGCCAGCAGTTCCGGACAGGGAGAAGCAGATACGCAGTATTTT. The chain is built from TRBV12-3 or TRBV12-4 and TRBJ2-3, with TRBD1 matching 8 bases. V lost 4 bases and J lost 4; bases outside the gene matches: 7. This CDR3 has 15 amino acids.

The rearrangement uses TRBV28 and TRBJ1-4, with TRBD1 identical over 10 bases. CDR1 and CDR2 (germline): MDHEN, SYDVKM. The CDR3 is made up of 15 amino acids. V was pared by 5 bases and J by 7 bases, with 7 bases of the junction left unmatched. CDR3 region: CASSPGDRGGEKLFF. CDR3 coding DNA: TGTGCCAGCAGTCCGGGGGACAGGGGAGGTGAAAAACTGTTTTTT.

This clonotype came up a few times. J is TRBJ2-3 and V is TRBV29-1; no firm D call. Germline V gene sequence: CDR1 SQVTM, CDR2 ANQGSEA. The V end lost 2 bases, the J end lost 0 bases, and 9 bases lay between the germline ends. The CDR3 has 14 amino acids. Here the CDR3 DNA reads TGCAGCGTTGAAACGGTTCCTAGCACAGATACGCAGTATTTT. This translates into CSVETVPSTDTQYF.

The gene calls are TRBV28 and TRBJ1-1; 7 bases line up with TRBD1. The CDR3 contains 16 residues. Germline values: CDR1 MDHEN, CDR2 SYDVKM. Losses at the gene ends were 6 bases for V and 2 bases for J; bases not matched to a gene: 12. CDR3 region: CASSSPHEGGNTEAFF. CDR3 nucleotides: TGTGCCAGCAGCTCCCCCCATGAAGGGGGCAACACTGAAGCTTTCTTT.

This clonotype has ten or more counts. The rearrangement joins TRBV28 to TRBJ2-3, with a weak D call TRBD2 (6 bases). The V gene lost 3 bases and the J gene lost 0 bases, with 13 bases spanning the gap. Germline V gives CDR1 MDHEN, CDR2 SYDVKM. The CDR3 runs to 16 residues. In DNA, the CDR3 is TGTGCCAGCAGTTTGGAGGGGCGTGCTAGCACAGATACGCAGTATTTT. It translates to CASSLEGRASTDTQYF.

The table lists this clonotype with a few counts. The CDR3 region is CASSYPEQFF. The CDR3 nucleotides are TGTGCCAGCAGTTACCCAGAGCAGTTCTTC. J is TRBJ2-1 and V is TRBV6-5; no firm D call. The CDR3 length is 10 residues. Trimming shortened V by 2 bases and J by 10 bases, and 3 bases separated the two germline ends. The V gene's germline CDR1 is MNHEY and CDR2 SVGAGI.

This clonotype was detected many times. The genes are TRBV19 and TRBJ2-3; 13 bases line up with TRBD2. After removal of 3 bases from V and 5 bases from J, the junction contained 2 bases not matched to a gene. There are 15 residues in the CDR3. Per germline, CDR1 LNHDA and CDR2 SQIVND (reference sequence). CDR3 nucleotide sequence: TGTGCCAGTAGTATGGGACTAGCGGGGAGAGATACGCAGTATTTT. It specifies CASSMGLAGRDTQYF.

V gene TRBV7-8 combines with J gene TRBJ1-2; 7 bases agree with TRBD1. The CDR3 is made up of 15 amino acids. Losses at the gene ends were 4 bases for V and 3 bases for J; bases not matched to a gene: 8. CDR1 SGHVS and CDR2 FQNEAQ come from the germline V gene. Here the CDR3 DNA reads TGTGCCAGCAGCTCGGCGGCAGGGGGTGACTATGGCTACACCTTC. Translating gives CASSSAAGGDYGYTF.

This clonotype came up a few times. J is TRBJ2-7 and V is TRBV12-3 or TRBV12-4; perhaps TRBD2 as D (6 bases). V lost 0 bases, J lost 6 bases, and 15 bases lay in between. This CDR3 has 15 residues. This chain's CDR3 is CASSLAGGATSEQYF. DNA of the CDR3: TGTGCCAGCAGTTTAGCGGGCGGGGCCACCTCCGAGCAGTACTTC.

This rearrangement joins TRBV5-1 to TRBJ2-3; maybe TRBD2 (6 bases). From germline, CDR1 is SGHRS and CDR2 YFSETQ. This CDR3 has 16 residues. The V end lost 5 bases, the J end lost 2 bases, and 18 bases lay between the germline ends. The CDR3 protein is CASRGLATVDTDTQYF. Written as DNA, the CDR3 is TGCGCCAGCAGGGGGCTAGCGACTGTTGACACAGATACGCAGTATTTT. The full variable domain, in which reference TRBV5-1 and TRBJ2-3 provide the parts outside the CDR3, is KAGVTQTPRYLIKTRGQQVTLSCSPISGHRSVSWYQQTPGQGLQFLFEYFSETQRNKGNFPGRFSGRQFSNSRSEMNVSTLELGDSALYLCASRGLATVDTDTQYFGPGTRLTVL.

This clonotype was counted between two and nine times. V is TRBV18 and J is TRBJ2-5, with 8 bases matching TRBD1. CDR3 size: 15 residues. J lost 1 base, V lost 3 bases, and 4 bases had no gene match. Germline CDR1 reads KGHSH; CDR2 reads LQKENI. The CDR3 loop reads CASSPQQGVQETQYF. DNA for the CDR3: TGTGCCAGCTCACCTCAACAGGGGGTCCAAGAGACCCAGTACTTC.

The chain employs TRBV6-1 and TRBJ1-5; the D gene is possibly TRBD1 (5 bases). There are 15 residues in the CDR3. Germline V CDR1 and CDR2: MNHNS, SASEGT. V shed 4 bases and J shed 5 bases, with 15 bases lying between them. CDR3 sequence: CASSAGDERYQPQHF. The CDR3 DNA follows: TGTGCCAGCAGTGCGGGGGACGAGAGATATCAGCCCCAGCATTTT.

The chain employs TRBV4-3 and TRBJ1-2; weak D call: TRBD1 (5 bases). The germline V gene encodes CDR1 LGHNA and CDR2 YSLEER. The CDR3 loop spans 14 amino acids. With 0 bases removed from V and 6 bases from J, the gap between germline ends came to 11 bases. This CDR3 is CASSQDPGADGYTF. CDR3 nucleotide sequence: TGCGCCAGCAGCCAAGATCCCGGGGCGGATGGCTACACCTTC.